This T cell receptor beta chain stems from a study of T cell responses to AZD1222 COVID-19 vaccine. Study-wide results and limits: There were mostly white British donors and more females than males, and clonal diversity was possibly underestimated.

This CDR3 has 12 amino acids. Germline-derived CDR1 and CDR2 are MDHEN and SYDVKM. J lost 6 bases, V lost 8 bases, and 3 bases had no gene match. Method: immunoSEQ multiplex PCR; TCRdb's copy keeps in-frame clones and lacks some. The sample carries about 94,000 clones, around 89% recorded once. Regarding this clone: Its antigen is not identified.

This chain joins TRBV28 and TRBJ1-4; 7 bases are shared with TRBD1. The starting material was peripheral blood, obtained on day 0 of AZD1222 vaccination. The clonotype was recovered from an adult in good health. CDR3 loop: CASSGTDEKLFF. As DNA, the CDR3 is TGTGCCAGCTCCGGGACAGATGAAAAACTGTTTTTT.